This T cell receptor (beta chain) stems from a study of blood T cell repertoires in COVID-19 (dated by TCRdb to the early 2020s). Context from the whole study: Collaborator samples came from the United States, Italy and Spain and covered acute and convalescent phases of COVID-19. The material from the prospective study consisted of cDNA or gDNA derived from T cells, B-cell-depleted T cells, or PBMCs. Where available, HLA class I and class II types were obtained from metadata supplied by the sample provider rather than from assay-based typing. Sample metadata almost always included a de-identified subject ID, COVID-19 status, age in years and sex. The dataset comprised deeply sampled blood TCRbeta repertoires from subjects exposed to, actively infected with, or recovered from COVID-19. The repertoires were made available in a free public database intended to serve as a resource for research on the immune response to SARS-CoV-2. The samples were drawn from two sources: the first 160 participants of the ongoing ImmuneRACE study, and some 1,300 subjects contributed by 6 global collaborators.

TCRbeta CDR3 regions were amplified from genomic DNA using the immunoSEQ Assay, a bias-controlled multiplex PCR. In the authors' own workflow: The number of nucleated cells in each sample was estimated by amplification of reference gene primers within the assay. To quantify the absolute abundance of each unique TCRbeta CDR3 rearrangement, sequence reads were collapsed and filtered. For each sample, productive Simpson clonality was calculated by taking the square root of Simpson's diversity index across productive rearrangements. TCRdb took over this immuneACCESS table, retaining in-frame rearrangements with V and J assigned. Such tables are incomplete; in checked studies, under half of the missing clones stem from an unresolved V gene, and the remainder is unexplained. Clone size and V and J calls were adopted from that table, with D and trimming inferred from the DNA. This sample holds under 500,000 clones; 70% to 90% were observed only once. Approximately 2% of the sample is in the top ten clones.

On the study overall, not on this receptor specifically: How much clinical and demographic metadata was included differed by source and by participant, and the metadata was provided uncurated.

The germline V gene encodes CDR1 MDHEN and CDR2 SYDVKM. The CDR3, from cysteine to phenylalanine, totals 13 residues. Of the read, only the CDR3 DNA is kept; its 39 bases are in frame from base 1. Between the V and J ends, shortened by 3 bases and 6 bases respectively, the junction contains 9 bases. As for this clone: The antigen it binds to is not known. Base qualities are not at hand, and no much larger clone is one base apart.

Participants in the prospective study were enrolled through a virtual design, were aged roughly 18 to 90 years, and lived in 24 United States geographic areas. Cohort assignment in the prospective study relied on participant-reported clinical history from a screening survey and a study questionnaire. In the prospective study, whole blood, serum and a nasopharyngeal or oropharyngeal swab were collected from each participant by mobile phlebotomists. Participants in the prospective study had the option to provide additional blood draws and questionnaires over a 2-month period. Prospective study blood samples were shipped either frozen or at room temperature before DNA extraction.

This receptor chain uses TRBV28 and TRBJ2-4, with the D gene not clear enough to name. This clonotype was obtained from a woman aged 18 to 35 with acute COVID-19. The specimen sequenced was PBMCs or T cells enriched from blood (not recorded which). The CDR3 here reads CASSLAGTNIQYF. In nucleotides, the sequence is TGTGCCAGCAGTTTGGCAGGTACAAACATTCAGTACTTC.